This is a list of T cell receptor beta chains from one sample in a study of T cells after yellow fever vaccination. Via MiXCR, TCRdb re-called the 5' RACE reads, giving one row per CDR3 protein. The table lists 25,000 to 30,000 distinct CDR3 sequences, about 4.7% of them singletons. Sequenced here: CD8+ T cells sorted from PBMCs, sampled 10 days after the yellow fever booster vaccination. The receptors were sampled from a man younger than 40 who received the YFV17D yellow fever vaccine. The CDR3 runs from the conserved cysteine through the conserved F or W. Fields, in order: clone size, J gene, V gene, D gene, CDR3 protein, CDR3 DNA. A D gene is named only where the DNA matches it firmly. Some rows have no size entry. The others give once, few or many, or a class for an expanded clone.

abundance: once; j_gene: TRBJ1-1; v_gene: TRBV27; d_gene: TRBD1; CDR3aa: CASSYQGDAEAFF; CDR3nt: TGTGCCAGCAGTTATCAGGGGGACGCTGAAGCTTTCTTT
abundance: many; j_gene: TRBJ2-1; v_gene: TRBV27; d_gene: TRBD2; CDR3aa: CASSFWTSGYNEQFF; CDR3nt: TGTGCCAGCAGTTTTTGGACTAGCGGGTACAATGAGCAGTTCTTC
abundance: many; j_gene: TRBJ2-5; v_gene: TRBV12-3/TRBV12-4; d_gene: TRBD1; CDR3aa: CASSFRGRVQETQYF; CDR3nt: TGTGCCAGCAGTTTTAGGGGGCGCGTTCAAGAGACCCAGTACTTC
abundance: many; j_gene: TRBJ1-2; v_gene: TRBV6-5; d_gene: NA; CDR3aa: CASATGTANYGYTF; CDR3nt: TGTGCCAGCGCCACAGGGACGGCTAACTATGGCTACACCTTC
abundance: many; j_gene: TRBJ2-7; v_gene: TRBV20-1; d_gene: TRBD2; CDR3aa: CSADLTSGSYEQYF; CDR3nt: TGCAGTGCTGACTTGACTAGCGGGAGCTACGAGCAGTACTTC
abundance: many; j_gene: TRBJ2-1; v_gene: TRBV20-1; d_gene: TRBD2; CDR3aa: CSAQDFLAEYNEQFF; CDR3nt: TGCAGTGCCCAAGATTTTCTAGCGGAATACAATGAGCAGTTCTTC
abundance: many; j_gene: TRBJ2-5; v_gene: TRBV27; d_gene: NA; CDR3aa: CASRLTLGQETQYF; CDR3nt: TGTGCCAGCCGCCTGACGCTCGGACAAGAGACCCAGTACTTC
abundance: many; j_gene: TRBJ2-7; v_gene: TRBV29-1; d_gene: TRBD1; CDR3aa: CSVRQGPDEQYF; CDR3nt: TGCAGCGTAAGACAGGGGCCCGACGAGCAGTACTTC
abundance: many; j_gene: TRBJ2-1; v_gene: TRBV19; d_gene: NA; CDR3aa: CASSMVNVNEQFF; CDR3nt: TGTGCCAGTAGTATGGTAAACGTCAATGAGCAGTTCTTC
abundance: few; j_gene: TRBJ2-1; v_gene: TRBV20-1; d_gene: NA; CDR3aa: CCARDLGLDMGYNEQFF; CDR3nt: TGCTGTGCTAGAGATCTGGGGTTAGATATGGGATACAATGAGCAGTTCTTC
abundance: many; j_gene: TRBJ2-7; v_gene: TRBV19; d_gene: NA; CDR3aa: CASSIDLGNEQYF; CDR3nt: TGTGCCAGTAGTATAGATCTGGGGAACGAGCAGTACTTC
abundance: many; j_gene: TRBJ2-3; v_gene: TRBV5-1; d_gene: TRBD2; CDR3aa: CASRAGGTDTQYF; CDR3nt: TGCGCCAGCAGAGCGGGAGGCACAGATACGCAGTATTTT
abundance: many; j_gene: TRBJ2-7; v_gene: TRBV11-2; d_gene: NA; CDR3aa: CASTPEANYEQYF; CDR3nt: TGTGCCAGCACCCCAGAGGCAAACTACGAGCAGTACTTC
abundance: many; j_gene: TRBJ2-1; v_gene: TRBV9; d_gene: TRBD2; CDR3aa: CASSATSGDYNEQFF; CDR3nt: TGTGCCAGCAGCGCCACTAGCGGGGATTACAATGAGCAGTTCTTC
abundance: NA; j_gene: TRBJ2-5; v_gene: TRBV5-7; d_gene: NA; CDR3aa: CASSPADLWETQYF; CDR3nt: TGTGCCAGCAGCCCCGCGGACCTCTGGGAGACCCAGTACTTC
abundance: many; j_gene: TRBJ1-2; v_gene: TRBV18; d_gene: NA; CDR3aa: CASSPLDTPVEGYTF; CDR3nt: TGTGCCAGCTCACCCCTTGACACCCCCGTCGAGGGCTACACCTTC
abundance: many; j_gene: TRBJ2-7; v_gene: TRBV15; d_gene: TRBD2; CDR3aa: CATSREGGSGSYEQYF; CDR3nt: TGTGCCACCAGCAGAGAGGGCGGGAGCGGCTCCTACGAGCAGTACTTC
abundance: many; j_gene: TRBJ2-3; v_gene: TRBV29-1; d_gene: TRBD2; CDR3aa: CSAWGGSTDTQYF; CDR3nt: TGCAGCGCTTGGGGGGGTAGCACAGATACGCAGTATTTT
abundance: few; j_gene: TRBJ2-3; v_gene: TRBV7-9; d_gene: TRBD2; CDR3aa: CASSIGLAGFTDTQYF; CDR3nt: TGTGCCAGCAGCATCGGACTAGCGGGGTTCACAGATACGCAGTATTTT
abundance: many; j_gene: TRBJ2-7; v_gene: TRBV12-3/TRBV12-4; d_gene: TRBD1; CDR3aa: CASSLRTGIQQYF; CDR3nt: TGTGCCAGCAGTTTACGGACAGGGATCCAGCAGTACTTC
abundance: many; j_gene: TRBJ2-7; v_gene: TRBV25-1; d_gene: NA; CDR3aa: CASSDSSGGPWGEQYF; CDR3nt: TGTGCCAGCAGTGACTCCTCCGGGGGCCCATGGGGCGAGCAGTACTTC
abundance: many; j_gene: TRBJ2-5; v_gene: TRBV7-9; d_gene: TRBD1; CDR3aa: CASSYRTGWQETQYF; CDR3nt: TGTGCCAGCAGCTACAGGACAGGGTGGCAAGAGACCCAGTACTTC
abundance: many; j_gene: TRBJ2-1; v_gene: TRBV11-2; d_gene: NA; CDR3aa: CASSLVVFEQFF; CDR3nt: TGTGCCAGCAGCTTAGTAGTATTTGAGCAGTTCTTC
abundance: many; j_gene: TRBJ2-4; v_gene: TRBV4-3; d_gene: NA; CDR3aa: CASSQSLYGSVEKAKNIQYF; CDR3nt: TGCGCCAGCAGCCAGAGCCTCTATGGATCGGTCGAGAAAGCCAAAAACATTCAGTACTTC
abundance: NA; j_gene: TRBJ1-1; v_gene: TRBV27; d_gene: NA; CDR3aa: CASRDVMNTEAFF; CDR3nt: TGTGCCAGCAGGGACGTCATGAACACTGAAGCTTTCTTT
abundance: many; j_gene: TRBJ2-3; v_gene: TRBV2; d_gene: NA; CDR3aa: CASSETPDYLDTQYF; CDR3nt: TGTGCCAGCAGTGAAACCCCGGACTATTTGGATACGCAGTATTTT
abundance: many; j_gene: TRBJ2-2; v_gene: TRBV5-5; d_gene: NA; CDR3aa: CASSLGSGELFF; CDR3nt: TGTGCCAGCAGCTTGGGTAGCGGGGAGCTGTTTTTT
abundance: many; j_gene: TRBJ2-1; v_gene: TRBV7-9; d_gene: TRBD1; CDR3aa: CASSPTGGSYNEQFF; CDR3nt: TGTGCCAGCAGCCCGACAGGGGGCTCCTACAATGAGCAGTTCTTC
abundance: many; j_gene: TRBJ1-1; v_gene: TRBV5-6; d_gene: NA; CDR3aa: CASSFVGDTEAFF; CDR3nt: TGTGCCAGCAGCTTCGTGGGGGACACTGAAGCTTTCTTT
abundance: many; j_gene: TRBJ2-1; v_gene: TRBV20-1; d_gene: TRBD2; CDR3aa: CSATLAGNSYNEQFF; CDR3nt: TGCAGTGCTACGTTAGCGGGAAACTCCTACAATGAGCAGTTCTTC
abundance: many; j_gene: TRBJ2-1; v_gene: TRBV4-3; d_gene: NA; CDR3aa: CASSQAGAGVNEQFF; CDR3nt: TGCGCCAGCAGCCAAGCAGGGGCGGGAGTAAATGAGCAGTTCTTC
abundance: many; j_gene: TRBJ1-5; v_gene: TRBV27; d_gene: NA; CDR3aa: CASSWGGDNQPQHF; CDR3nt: TGTGCCAGCAGTTGGGGCGGTGACAATCAGCCCCAGCATTTT
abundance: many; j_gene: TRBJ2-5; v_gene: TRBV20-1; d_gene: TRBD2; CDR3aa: CSATPGGRETQYF; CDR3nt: TGCAGTGCTACCCCTGGCGGGAGAGAGACCCAGTACTTC
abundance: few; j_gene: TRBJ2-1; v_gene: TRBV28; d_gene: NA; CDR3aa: CASSSTSPGYEQFF; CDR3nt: TGTGCCAGCAGTTCTACAAGTCCCGGTTATGAGCAGTTCTTC
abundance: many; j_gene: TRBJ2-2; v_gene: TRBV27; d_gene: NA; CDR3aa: CASSLVGPYTGELFF; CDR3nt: TGTGCCAGCAGTTTAGTCGGACCTTACACCGGGGAGCTGTTTTTT
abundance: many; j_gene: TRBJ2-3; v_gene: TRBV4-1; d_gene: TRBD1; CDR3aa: CASSQSSGTAFTDTQYF; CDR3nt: TGCGCCAGCAGCCAATCCTCCGGGACAGCGTTCACAGATACGCAGTATTTT
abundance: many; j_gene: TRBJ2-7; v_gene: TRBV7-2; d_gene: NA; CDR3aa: CASTSPPTYEQYF; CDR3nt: TGTGCCAGCACCTCCCCCCCAACCTACGAGCAGTACTTC
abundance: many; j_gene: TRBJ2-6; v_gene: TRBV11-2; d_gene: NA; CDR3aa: CASSLEGVEDILYGANVLTF; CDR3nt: TGTGCCAGCAGCTTAGAGGGTGTTGAGGACATCCTTTACGGGGCCAACGTCCTGACTTTC
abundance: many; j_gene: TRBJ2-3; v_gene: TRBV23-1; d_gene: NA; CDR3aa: CASSQSNDGQGITDTQYF; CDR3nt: TGCGCCAGCAGTCAATCAAACGACGGGCAGGGTATCACAGATACGCAGTATTTT
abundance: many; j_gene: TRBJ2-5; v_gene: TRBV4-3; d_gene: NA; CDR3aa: CASSQDGPGEAGETQYF; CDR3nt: TGCGCCAGCAGCCAAGACGGGCCAGGGGAGGCCGGAGAGACCCAGTACTTC
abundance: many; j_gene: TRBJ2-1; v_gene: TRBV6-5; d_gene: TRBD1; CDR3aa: CASSRTGMDEQFF; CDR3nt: TGTGCCAGCAGTCGGACAGGGATGGATGAGCAGTTCTTC